This T cell receptor beta chain was profiled in a study of blood T cell repertoires in COVID-19. Study summary: Acute and convalescent COVID-19 specimens originated in the United States, Italy and Spain. T cells, B-cell-depleted T cells, or PBMCs provided the cDNA or gDNA that served as material.

V trimming: 0 bases; J trimming: 5 bases; junction bases outside the gene matches: 5. The germline V gene encodes CDR1 KGHSH and CDR2 LQKENI. The CDR3 sequence is 15 residues long. Profiled with immunoSEQ multiplex PCR; TCRdb holds only in-frame clones, not every one. The table includes just under 85,000 clones, over 80% detected once. This sequence was found in a woman aged 80 or over with acute or convalescent COVID-19. The chain links TRBV18 to TRBJ2-7; 9 bases align to TRBD2. Sequencing input: peripheral blood. DNA of the CDR3: TGTGCCAGCTCACCACCGGCGGGAGGGCCGGACGAGCAGTACTTC. It codes for CASSPPAGGPDEQYF.